This TCR beta chain was recorded in a study of cytomegalovirus exposure and HLA in healthy donors. Study results and limitations: CMV antigen specificity was confirmed in vitro for a few CMV-associated chains. With further analysis later on, most CMV-associated TCR beta chains appeared HLA-restricted. Sequencing likely caused a cluster of highly shared sequence variants.

Germline V gene sequence: CDR1 MGHDK, CDR2 SYGVNS. CDR3 length: 12 residues. After removal of 6 bases from V and 5 bases from J, the junction contained 3 bases not matched to a gene. Remarks on this clone: Its antigen is undetermined.

The PCR made use of 60 Vbeta and 13 Jbeta primers. The assay was immunoSEQ multiplex PCR, and TCRdb's table has in-frame clones only and misses some. Of 40,000 to 45,000 clones listed, 87% are singletons. Sequenced material: PBMCs. The TCR originated in a woman between 40 and 55 years old in good health and CMV-seropositive. The gene calls are TRBV25-1 and TRBJ2-7, with TRBD2 matching over 8 bases. This chain's CDR3 is CASSGGGDEQYF. Written as DNA, the CDR3 is TGTGCCAGCAGCGGGGGGGGCGACGAGCAGTACTTC.